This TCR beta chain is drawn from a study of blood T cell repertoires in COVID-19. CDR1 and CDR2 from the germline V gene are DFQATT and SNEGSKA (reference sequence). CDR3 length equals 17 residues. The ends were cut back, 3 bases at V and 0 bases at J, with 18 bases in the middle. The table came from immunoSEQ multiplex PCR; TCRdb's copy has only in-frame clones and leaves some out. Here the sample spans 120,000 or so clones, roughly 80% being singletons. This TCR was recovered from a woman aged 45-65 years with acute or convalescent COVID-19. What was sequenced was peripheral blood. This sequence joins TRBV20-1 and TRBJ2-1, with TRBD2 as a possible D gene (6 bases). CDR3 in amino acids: CSASGALWRGSYNEQFF. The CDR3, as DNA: TGCAGTGCTAGTGGGGCATTGTGGCGGGGCTCCTACAATGAGCAGTTCTTC.